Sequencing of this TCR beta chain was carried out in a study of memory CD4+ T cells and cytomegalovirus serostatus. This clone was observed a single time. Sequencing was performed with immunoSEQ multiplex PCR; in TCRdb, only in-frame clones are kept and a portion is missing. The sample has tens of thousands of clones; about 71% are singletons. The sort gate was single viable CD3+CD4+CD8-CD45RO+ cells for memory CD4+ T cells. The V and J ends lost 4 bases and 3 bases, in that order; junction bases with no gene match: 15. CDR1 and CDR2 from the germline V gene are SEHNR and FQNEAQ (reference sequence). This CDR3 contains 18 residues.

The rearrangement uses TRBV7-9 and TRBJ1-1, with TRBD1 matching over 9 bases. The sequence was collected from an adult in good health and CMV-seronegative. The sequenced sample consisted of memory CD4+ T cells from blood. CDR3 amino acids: CASSSRPVGTGQYTEAFF. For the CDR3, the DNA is TGTGCCAGCAGCTCAAGGCCGGTAGGGACAGGGCAGTACACTGAAGCTTTCTTT.